Listed here are 28 T cell receptor beta chains from one sample, sequenced in a study of T cells in Graves' hyperthyroidism and ophthalmopathy. Amplification yielded TCR beta CDR3 regions, with RNA transcripts as the source. First-round RT-PCR of the TCR CDR3 relied on the HTBI primer set. TCRdb ran MiXCR on the multiplex PCR reads and lists one entry per CDR3 protein. The profile shows some 350,000 distinct CDR3 sequences, about 18% of them singletons. The sequencing sample was made of blood. These receptors were collected from a woman under 30 with Graves' hyperthyroidism.

This clonotype was seen a few times. The gene calls are TRBV18 and TRBJ1-2; TRBD1 might be the D (5 bases). Trimming removed 6 bases from V and 4 bases from J, with 9 bases in between. Per the germline V gene, CDR1 is KGHSH and CDR2 is LQKENI. CDR3 length: 12 residues. The CDR3 reads CASSGGTYGYTF. CDR3 in DNA: TGTGCCAGCTCGGGGGGGACCTATGGCTACACCTTC.

This clonotype was seen many times. The chain has TRBV6-1 and TRBJ2-7, with D unresolved. The CDR3 has 15 residues. Germline values: CDR1 MNHNS, CDR2 SASEGT. The V end was cut by 1 base, the J end by 2 bases, with 12 bases between. CDR3 coding DNA: TGTGCCAGCAGTGAAGGGATCACAGAAGCCTACGAGCAGTACTTC. This encodes CASSEGITEAYEQYF.

This clonotype was seen many times. The chain is built from TRBV20-1 and TRBJ1-1, with D unclear. V lost 5 bases to trimming and J lost 1 base, with 8 bases between them. Germline CDR1 DFQATT, CDR2 SNEGSKA (reference sequence). The CDR3 sequence is 12 residues long. The DNA for the CDR3 is TGCAGTGCTCTTGCCAGGAACACTGAAGCTTTCTTT. This codes for CSALARNTEAFF.

This clonotype has just a few counts. The chain has TRBV13 and TRBJ2-7; D call uncertain. Germline CDR1 is PRHDT and CDR2 is FYEKMQ (reference sequence). The CDR3 runs 12 residues. The V gene lost 5 bases and the J gene lost 5 bases, with 10 bases spanning the gap. In DNA form, the CDR3 reads TGTGCCAGCAGCCCCCCGGCAAACGAGCAGTACTTC. Protein: CASSPPANEQYF.

The V and J genes are TRBV6-1 and TRBJ2-7, with 11 bases aligning to TRBD1. The CDR3 has 14 amino acids. CDR1 is MNHNS, CDR2 SASEGT, per germline. The V gene end was trimmed by 6 bases and the J gene end by 4 bases; junction bases not matched to a gene: 5. DNA of the CDR3: TGTGCCAGCAGGCCGGGGGACAGGGGGTACGAGCAGTACTTC. Translating it yields CASRPGDRGYEQYF.

This sequence joins TRBV13 and TRBJ2-2; a weak D match, TRBD1 (6 bases). The CDR3 covers 16 residues. V gave up 3 bases and J gave up 0 bases, with 11 bases separating them. The germline gives CDR1 PRHDT, CDR2 FYEKMQ (reference sequence). The chain's CDR3 is CASSFGQITNTGELFF. In DNA, the CDR3 is TGTGCCAGCAGCTTTGGACAGATAACGAACACCGGGGAGCTGTTTTTT.

This clonotype was seen at least ten times. The chain is built from TRBV20-1 and TRBJ2-7, with unresolved D. The CDR3 extends over 12 amino acids. Trimming took off 0 bases at V and 3 bases at J, with 6 bases between the two ends. Germline V lookup: CDR1 DFQATT, CDR2 SNEGSKA (reference sequence). Here the CDR3 DNA reads TGCAGTGCTAGAGAGGACCTCTACGAGCAGTACTTC. The encoded protein is CSAREDLYEQYF.

This clonotype was counted a few times. The chain has TRBV2 and TRBJ1-2; TRBD1 might be the D (6 bases). V was clipped by 4 bases and J by 7 bases, with 16 bases between them. Germline-derived CDR1 and CDR2 are SNHLY and FYNNEI. The CDR3 is 14 amino acids. The DNA of the CDR3 is TGTGCCAGCAGTGGGGACACGGGATGGGGTGGCTACACCTTC. It specifies CASSGDTGWGGYTF.

This clonotype was observed at least ten times. CDR3 DNA sequence: TGCGCCAGCAGCTTCGGGCCGTCTGCCGTAGGCTACACCTTC. Its translation is CASSFGPSAVGYTF. The gene calls are TRBV5-1 and TRBJ1-2; no clear D gene. Trimming pared 2 bases from V and 8 bases from J, leaving 16 bases between. Germline V CDR1 and CDR2: SGHRS, YFSETQ. This CDR3 is built from 14 residues. The full variable domain, completed using reference TRBV5-1 and TRBJ1-2, is KAGVTQTPRYLIKTRGQQVTLSCSPISGHRSVSWYQQTPGQGLQFLFEYFSETQRNKGNFPGRFSGRQFSNSRSEMNVSTLELGDSALYLCASSFGPSAVGYTFGSGTRLTVV.

The V and J genes are TRBV6-1 and TRBJ1-2; D is unclear. The V end lost 6 bases, the J end lost 7 bases, and 12 bases lay between the germline ends. The CDR3 length is 12 residues. Per the germline V gene, CDR1 is MNHNS and CDR2 is SASEGT. The CDR3: CASSTDPGGYTF. The CDR3 nucleotides read TGTGCCAGCAGCACAGATCCGGGTGGCTACACCTTC.

This chain uses TRBV12-3 or TRBV12-4 with TRBJ1-1; D might be TRBD1 (5 bases). The ends were cut back, 3 bases at V and 0 bases at J, with 11 bases in the middle. This CDR3 contains 15 residues. CDR3 region: CASSFSAGLNTEAFF. In DNA form, the CDR3 reads TGTGCCAGCAGTTTTTCAGCAGGGTTGAACACTGAAGCTTTCTTT.

This clonotype was picked up many times. The chain uses TRBV20-1 and TRBJ2-7; perhaps TRBD2 as D (5 bases). Between the trimmed V and J ends, which lost 7 bases and 2 bases, there was a span of 24 bases. The germline gives CDR1 DFQATT, CDR2 SNEGSKA (reference sequence). The CDR3 totals 16 residues. DNA for the CDR3: TGCAGTGTACCCGGGGAACAACGGTACCGCACCTACGAGCAGTACTTC. This encodes CSVPGEQRYRTYEQYF.

Many counts were recorded for this clonotype. V usage is TRBV6-5 and J usage is TRBJ1-2; D is possibly TRBD1 (6 bases). V was shortened by 6 bases and J by 3 bases, with 11 bases between the two germline ends. Germline CDR1 reads MNHEY; CDR2 reads SVGAGI. The CDR3 contains 13 residues. CDR3 bases: TGTGCCAGCAGCTACAGGGTGGACTATGGCTACACCTTC. Translated, it gives CASSYRVDYGYTF.

On this clonotype itself: Since a much larger clone is just one base distant, this may be a read error. V and J are TRBV6-1 and TRBJ2-4; D tentatively reads TRBD1 or TRBD2 (6 bases each). Germline lookup yields CDR1 MNHNS and CDR2 SASEGT. The CDR3 totals 15 residues. The CDR3 DNA reads as TGTGCCAGCCAGGGGTCCTTACTAGCCAAAAACATTAAGTACTTC. It is translated as CASQGSLLAKNIKYF.

This chain links TRBV19 with TRBJ2-7; TRBD1 aligns across 9 bases. V lost 6 bases and J lost 3; bases outside the gene matches: 6. CDR1 is LNHDA and CDR2 is SQIVND in the germline V gene (reference sequence). CDR3 length: 14 amino acids. The chain's CDR3 is CASRKGQGNYEQYF. The CDR3 DNA is TGTGCCAGTAGAAAAGGACAGGGGAACTACGAGCAGTACTTC.

This clonotype appeared many times. The chain couples TRBV4-1 to TRBJ1-2; D possibly corresponds to TRBD1 (5 bases). Trimming removed 5 bases at V and 5 bases at J, with 21 bases between. Germline CDR1 and CDR2: MGHRA and YSYEKL. The length of the CDR3 is 16 residues. CDR3 sequence (DNA): TGCGCCAGCAGCTCTAAGGGAAGGGACCACTATTATGGCTACACCTTC. Protein sequence: CASSSKGRDHYYGYTF.

There are many counts of this clonotype. This CDR3 reads CASSLDVPGDIQYF. DNA of the CDR3: TGCGCCAGCAGCTTGGATGTGCCGGGGGACATTCAGTACTTC. V is TRBV5-1 and J is TRBJ2-4; D may be TRBD2 (6 bases). This CDR3 region has 14 residues. Germline assignment: CDR1 SGHRS and CDR2 YFSETQ. Trimming left V 0 bases short and J 8 bases short, with 12 bases between.

This clonotype was picked up a small number of times. The rearrangement uses TRBV7-9 and TRBJ2-7; 8 bases fit TRBD2. The CDR3 totals 15 residues. V lost 1 base and J lost 5; bases outside the gene matches: 7. Germline CDR1 is SEHNR and CDR2 is FQNEAQ (reference sequence). Here the CDR3 reads CASSLDRGGLHEQYF. CDR3 coding DNA: TGTGCCAGCAGCTTAGACCGGGGGGGGCTCCACGAGCAGTACTTC.

This clonotype showed up many times. The chain links TRBV30 to TRBJ1-1, with 7 bases matching TRBD1. The trim removed 3 bases at V and 1 base at J, leaving 5 bases unmatched. The CDR3 has 14 amino acids. Germline values: CDR1 GTSNPN, CDR2 SVGIG (reference sequence). The CDR3 loop is CAWRGWTGNTEAFF. The DNA of the CDR3 is TGTGCCTGGAGGGGCTGGACAGGGAACACTGAAGCTTTCTTT.

The rearrangement links TRBV24-1 to TRBJ1-1; maybe TRBD1 (5 bases). The CDR3 extends over 21 amino acids. Germline V gene data show CDR1 as KGHDR and CDR2 as SFDVKD. V was pared by 0 bases and J by 1 base, with 26 bases between. The CDR3 protein is CATSDLRMGSGTSLPNTEAFF. The CDR3 DNA reads TGTGCCACCAGTGATTTGCGGATGGGGTCGGGGACCAGCCTCCCGAACACTGAAGCTTTCTTT.

The table lists this clonotype with many counts. This chain uses TRBV7-6 with TRBJ1-2; D is possibly TRBD1 (6 bases). Germline V CDR1 and CDR2: SGHVS, FNYEAQ. V lost 1 base to trimming and J lost 2 bases, with 14 bases between them. This CDR3 is built from 16 residues. The CDR3 sequence is CASSLGGRGTNYGYTF. The CDR3 DNA reads TGTGCCAGCAGCTTAGGTGGCAGGGGCACCAACTATGGCTACACCTTC.

This clonotype was counted many times. This chain uses TRBV6-1 with TRBJ1-6, with D maybe TRBD1 (6 bases). The germline CDR1 and CDR2 sequences are MNHNS and SASEGT. With 6 bases removed from V and 13 bases from J, the gap between germline ends came to 22 bases. The CDR3 consists of 15 residues. CDR3 bases: TGTGCCAGCAGAAGAAATGGGGGGCAGGGTCGCCCCCTCCACTTT. Translating it yields CASRRNGGQGRPLHF.

As regards this clonotype: Being one base from a much bigger clone, this may be a read error. Since the CDR3 does not end with the conserved phenylalanine or tryptophan, this likely comes from a read error. The chain is built from TRBV7-2 and TRBJ2-5, with 12 bases that match TRBD2. V gave up 4 bases and J gave up 2 bases; unmatched junction bases: 5. CDR1 is SGHTA and CDR2 is FQGNSA in the germline V gene. The CDR3 is 16 amino acids. The CDR3 region is CASSSRLAGEQETQYL. The CDR3 nucleotides are TGTGCCAGCAGCTCACGACTAGCGGGGGAACAAGAGACCCAGTACCTC.

This clonotype appeared many times. This rearrangement joins TRBV7-8 to TRBJ1-5, with D possibly being TRBD1 (5 bases). V lost 0 bases and J 2 bases, leaving 11 bases between the germline ends. Germline-derived CDR1 and CDR2 are SGHVS and FQNEAQ. The CDR3 loop spans 16 amino acids. The CDR3 DNA reads as TGTGCCAGCAGCTTAGCTGGCAGGGCTGGCAATCAGCCCCAGCATTTT. Its translation is CASSLAGRAGNQPQHF.

This clonotype appeared many times. The chain carries TRBV11-2 and TRBJ2-7, with D possibly matching TRBD1 (5 bases). The CDR3 runs to 14 residues. The V end lost 3 bases, the J end lost 2 bases, and 11 bases lay between the germline ends. Germline V gene data show CDR1 as SGHAT and CDR2 as FQNNGV. The CDR3 loop reads CASSFDSGTYEQYF. The CDR3 nucleotides are TGTGCCAGCAGCTTCGATTCAGGGACCTACGAGCAGTACTTC.

This clonotype was recorded many times. The rearrangement joins TRBV12-3 or TRBV12-4 to TRBJ1-2; a possible D gene is TRBD1 (5 bases). The length of the CDR3 is 11 residues. The V end was cut by 6 bases, the J end by 6 bases, with 8 bases between. The CDR3 DNA follows: TGTGCCAGCAGCCGGGGCCATGGCTACACCTTC. Translation gives CASSRGHGYTF.

The sample holds a few counts of this clonotype. The chain links TRBV11-2 to TRBJ2-4; 16 bases match TRBD2. Germline CDR1 is SGHAT and CDR2 is FQNNGV. This CDR3 comprises 16 residues. With V trimmed by 3 bases and J by 5 bases, 1 base remained unmatched. The CDR3 region is CASSLGLAGGQNIQYF. The DNA of the CDR3 is TGTGCCAGCAGCTTGGGACTAGCGGGGGGGCAAAACATTCAGTACTTC.

The chain couples TRBV6-2 or TRBV6-3 to TRBJ2-7; D gene uncertain. The CDR3 length is 13 residues. Germline CDR1 is MNHEY and CDR2 is SVGEGT. Between the trimmed V and J ends, which lost 2 bases and 4 bases, there was a span of 9 bases. CDR3 in DNA: TGTGCCAGCAGTTACAAGGGATGGTACGAGCAGTACTTC. Residues: CASSYKGWYEQYF.